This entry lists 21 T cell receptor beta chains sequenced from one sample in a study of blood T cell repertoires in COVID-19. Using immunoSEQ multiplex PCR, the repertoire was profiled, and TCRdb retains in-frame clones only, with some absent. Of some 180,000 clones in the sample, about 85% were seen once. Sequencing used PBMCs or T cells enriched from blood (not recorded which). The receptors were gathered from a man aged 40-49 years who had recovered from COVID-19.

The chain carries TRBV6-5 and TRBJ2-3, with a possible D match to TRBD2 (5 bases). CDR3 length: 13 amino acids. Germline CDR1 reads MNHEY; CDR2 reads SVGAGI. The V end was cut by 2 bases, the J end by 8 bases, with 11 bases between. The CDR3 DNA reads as TGTGCCAGCAGTTACAGTAGGAGGTCTACGCAGTATTTT. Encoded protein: CASSYSRRSTQYF.

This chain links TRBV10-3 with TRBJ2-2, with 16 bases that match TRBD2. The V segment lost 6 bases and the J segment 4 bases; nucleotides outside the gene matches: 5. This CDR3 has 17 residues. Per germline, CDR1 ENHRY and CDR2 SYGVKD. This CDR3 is CAIRPGTSGRATGELFF. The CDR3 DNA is TGTGCCATCAGACCCGGGACTAGCGGGAGGGCCACCGGGGAGCTGTTTTTT.

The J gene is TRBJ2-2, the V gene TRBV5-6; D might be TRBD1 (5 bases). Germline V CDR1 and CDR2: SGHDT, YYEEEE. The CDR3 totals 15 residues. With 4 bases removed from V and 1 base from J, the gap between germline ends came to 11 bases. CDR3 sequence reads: CASSAQGKNTGELFF. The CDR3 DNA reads TGTGCCAGCAGCGCCCAGGGAAAGAACACCGGGGAGCTGTTTTTT.

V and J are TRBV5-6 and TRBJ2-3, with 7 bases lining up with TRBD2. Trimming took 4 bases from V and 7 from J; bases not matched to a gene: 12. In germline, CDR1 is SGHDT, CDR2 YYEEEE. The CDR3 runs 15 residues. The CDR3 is CASSRAGELKNTQYF. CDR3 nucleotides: TGTGCCAGCAGCCGTGCGGGAGAACTTAAGAATACGCAGTATTTT. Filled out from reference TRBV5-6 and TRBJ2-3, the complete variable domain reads DAGVTQSPTHLIKTRGQQVTLRCSPKSGHDTVSWYQQALGQGPQFIFQYYEEEERQRGNFPDRFSGHQFPNYSSELNVNALLLGDSALYLCASSRAGELKNTQYFGPGTRLTVL.

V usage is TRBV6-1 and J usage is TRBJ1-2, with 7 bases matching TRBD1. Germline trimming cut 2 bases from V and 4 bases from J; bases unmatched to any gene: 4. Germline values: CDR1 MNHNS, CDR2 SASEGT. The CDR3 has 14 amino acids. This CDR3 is CASSERQGGYGYTF. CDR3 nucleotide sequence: TGTGCCAGCAGTGAACGACAGGGTGGCTATGGCTACACCTTC.

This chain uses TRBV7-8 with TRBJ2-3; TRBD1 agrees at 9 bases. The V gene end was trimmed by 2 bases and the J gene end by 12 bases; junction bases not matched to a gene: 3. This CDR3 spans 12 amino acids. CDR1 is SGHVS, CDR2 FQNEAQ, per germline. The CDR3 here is CASSLRDRVQYF. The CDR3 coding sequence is TGTGCCAGCAGCTTACGGGACAGGGTCCAGTATTTT.

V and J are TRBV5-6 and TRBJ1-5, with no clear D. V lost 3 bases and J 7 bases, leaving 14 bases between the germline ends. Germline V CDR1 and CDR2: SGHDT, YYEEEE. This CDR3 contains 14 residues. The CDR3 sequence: CASSSDLGEQPQHF. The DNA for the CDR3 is TGTGCCAGCAGCTCGGACCTCGGGGAGCAGCCCCAGCATTTT.

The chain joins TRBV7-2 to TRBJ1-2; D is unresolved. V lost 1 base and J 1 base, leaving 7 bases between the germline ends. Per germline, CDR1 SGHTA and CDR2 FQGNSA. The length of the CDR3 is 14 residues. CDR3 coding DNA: TGTGCCAGCAGCTTAGGGAGTTTTAACTATGGCTACACCTTC. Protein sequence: CASSLGSFNYGYTF.

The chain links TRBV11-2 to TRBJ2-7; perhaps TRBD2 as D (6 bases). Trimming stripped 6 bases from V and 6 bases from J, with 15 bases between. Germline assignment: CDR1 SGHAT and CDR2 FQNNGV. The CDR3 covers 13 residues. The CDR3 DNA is TGTGCCAGCAGTCCAGGGACTGCGCGCGAGCAGTACTTC. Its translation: CASSPGTAREQYF.

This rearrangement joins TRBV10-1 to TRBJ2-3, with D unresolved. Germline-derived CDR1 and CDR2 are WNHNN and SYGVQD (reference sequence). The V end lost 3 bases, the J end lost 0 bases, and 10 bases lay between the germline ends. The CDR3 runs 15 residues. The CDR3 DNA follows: TGCGCCAGCAGTGAAGAGTGGAGCAGCACAGATACGCAGTATTTT. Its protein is CASSEEWSSTDTQYF.

CDR3: CSASRSANYGYTF. In nucleotides, the CDR3 is TGCAGTGCGAGTCGTTCAGCTAACTATGGCTACACCTTC. The chain links TRBV20-1 to TRBJ1-2; D is ambiguous. Germline CDR1 and CDR2: DFQATT and SNEGSKA (reference sequence). This CDR3 spans 13 amino acids. Trimming pared 6 bases from V and 0 bases from J, leaving 11 bases between.

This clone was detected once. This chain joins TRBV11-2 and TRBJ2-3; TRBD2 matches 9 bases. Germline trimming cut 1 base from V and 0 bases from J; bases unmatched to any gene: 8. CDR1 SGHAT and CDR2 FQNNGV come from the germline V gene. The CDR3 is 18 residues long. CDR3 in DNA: TGTGCCAGCAGCTTAGGTCCGGCTACTAGCGGGAGCACAGATACGCAGTATTTT. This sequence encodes CASSLGPATSGSTDTQYF. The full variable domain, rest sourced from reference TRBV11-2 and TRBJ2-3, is EAGVAQSPRYKIIEKRQSVAFWCNPISGHATLYWYQQILGQGPKLLIQFQNNGVVDDSQLPKDRFSAERLKGVDSTLKIQPAKLEDSAVYLCASSLGPATSGSTDTQYFGPGTRLTVL.

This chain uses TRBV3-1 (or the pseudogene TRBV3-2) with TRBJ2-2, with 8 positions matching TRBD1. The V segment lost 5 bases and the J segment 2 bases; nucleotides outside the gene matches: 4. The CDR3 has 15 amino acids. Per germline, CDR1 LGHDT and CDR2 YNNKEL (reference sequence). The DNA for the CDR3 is TGTGCCAGCAGCTCTACAGGGGGTAACACCGGGGAGCTGTTTTTT. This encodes CASSSTGGNTGELFF.

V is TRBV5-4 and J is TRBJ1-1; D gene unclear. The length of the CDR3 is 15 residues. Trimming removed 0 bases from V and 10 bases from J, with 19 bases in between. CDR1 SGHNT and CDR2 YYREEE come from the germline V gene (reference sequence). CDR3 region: CASSLGVLGARGAFF. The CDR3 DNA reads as TGTGCCAGCAGCTTGGGTGTGTTAGGCGCGCGCGGAGCTTTCTTT.

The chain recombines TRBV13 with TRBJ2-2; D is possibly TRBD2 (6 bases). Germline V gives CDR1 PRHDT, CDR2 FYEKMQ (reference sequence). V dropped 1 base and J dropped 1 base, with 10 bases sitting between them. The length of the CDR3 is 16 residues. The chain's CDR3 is CASSLEAGRNTGELFF. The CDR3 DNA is TGTGCCAGCAGCTTAGAAGCCGGGAGGAACACCGGGGAGCTGTTTTTT.

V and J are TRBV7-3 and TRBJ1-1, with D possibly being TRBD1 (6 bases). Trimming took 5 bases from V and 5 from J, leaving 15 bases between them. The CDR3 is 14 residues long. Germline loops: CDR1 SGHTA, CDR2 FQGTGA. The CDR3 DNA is TGTGCCAGCAGCGTACAGGGTAAGGGGACTGAAGCTTTCTTT. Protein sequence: CASSVQGKGTEAFF.

The CDR3 DNA reads TGTGCCACCCAGGGGGCTGCCCACAATGAGCAGTTCTTC. Translating it yields CATQGAAHNEQFF. The V call is TRBV24-1, the J call TRBJ2-1; 8 bases map to TRBD1. The germline gives CDR1 KGHDR, CDR2 SFDVKD. This CDR3 is 13 amino acids long. V dropped 9 bases and J dropped 5; count of bases not matched to a gene: 5.

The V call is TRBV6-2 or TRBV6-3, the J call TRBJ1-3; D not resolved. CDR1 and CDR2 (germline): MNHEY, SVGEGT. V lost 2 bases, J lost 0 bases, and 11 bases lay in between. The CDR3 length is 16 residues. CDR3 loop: CASSYESLLSGNTIYF. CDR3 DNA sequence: TGTGCCAGCAGTTACGAGTCCCTTCTCTCTGGAAACACCATATATTTT.

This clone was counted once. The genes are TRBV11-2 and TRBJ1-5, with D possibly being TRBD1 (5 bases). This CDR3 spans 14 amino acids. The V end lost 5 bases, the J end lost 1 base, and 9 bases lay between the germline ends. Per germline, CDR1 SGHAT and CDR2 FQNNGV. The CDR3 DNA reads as TGTGCCAGCAGCCCAGGGATGAGCAATCAGCCCCAGCATTTT. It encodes CASSPGMSNQPQHF.

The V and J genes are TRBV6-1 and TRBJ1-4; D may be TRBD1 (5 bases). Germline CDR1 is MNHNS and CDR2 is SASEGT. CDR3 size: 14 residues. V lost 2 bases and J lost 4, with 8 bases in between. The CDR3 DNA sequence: TGTGCCAGCAGTGAACAGGGCTATAATGAAAAACTGTTTTTT. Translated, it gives CASSEQGYNEKLFF.

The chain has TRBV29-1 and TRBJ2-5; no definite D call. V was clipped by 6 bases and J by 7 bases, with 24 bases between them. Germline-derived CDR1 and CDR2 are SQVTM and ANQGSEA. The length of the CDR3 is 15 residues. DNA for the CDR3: TGCAGCGTGCCCCGGCGTGGAAGTTTCCCAGGGACCCAGTACTTC. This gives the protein CSVPRRGSFPGTQYF.